This T cell receptor (beta chain) derives from a study of blood T cell repertoires in COVID-19. The overall study: COVID-19 samples, acute and convalescent, were from the United States, Italy and Spain.

Original data processing: Reference gene primers were amplified, and this amplification served to estimate nucleated cell counts. The assay was immunoSEQ multiplex PCR, and TCRdb's table has in-frame clones only and misses some. V, J and clone size are taken as reported in that table, and D and trimming were inferred from the DNA itself. The sample consists of 50,000 to 60,000 clones, 90% of them appearing once. CDR3 length: 14 residues. Unmatched junction bases numbered 6, after V lost 5 bases and J lost 8 bases. In germline, CDR1 is MNHEY, CDR2 SMNVEV (reference sequence). Material for sequencing was peripheral blood. The chain joins TRBV27 to TRBJ2-1, with 10 bases aligning to TRBD2. The sequence came from a man aged 40-49 years with acute or convalescent COVID-19. The CDR3 sequence: CASSRTSGRDEQFF. The CDR3 DNA sequence: TGTGCCAGCAGTCGGACTAGCGGCCGGGATGAGCAGTTCTTC.